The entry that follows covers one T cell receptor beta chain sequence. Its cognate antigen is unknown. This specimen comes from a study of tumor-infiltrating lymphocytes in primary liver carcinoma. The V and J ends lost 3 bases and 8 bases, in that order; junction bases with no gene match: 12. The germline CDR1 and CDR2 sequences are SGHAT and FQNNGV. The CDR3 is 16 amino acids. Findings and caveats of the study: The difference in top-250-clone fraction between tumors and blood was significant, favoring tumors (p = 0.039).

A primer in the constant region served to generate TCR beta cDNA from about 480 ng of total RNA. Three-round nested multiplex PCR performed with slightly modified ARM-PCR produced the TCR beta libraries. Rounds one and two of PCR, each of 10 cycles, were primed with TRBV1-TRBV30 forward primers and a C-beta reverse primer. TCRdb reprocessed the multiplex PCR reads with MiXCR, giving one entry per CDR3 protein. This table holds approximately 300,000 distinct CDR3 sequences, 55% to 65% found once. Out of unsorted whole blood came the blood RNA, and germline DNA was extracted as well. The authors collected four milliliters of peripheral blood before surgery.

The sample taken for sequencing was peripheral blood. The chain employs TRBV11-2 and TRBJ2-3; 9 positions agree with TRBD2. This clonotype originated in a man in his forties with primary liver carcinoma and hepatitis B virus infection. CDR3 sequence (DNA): TGTGCCAGCAGCTTCTCCGGGGTAGCGGGAGCGGTTACGCAGTATTTT. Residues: CASSFSGVAGAVTQYF.